This T cell receptor (beta chain) was sequenced for a study of T cells in Graves' hyperthyroidism and ophthalmopathy. This clonotype showed up many times. The investigators amplified TCR beta CDR3 regions from RNA transcripts. In the first-round RT-PCR of the TCR CDR3, the HTBI primer set was used. TCRdb redid the calling of the multiplex PCR reads with MiXCR, one entry per CDR3 protein. The sample yields about 600,000 distinct CDR3 sequences, roughly 15% seen once. This receptor was obtained from a woman in her thirties or forties with Graves' ophthalmopathy. Source material: blood.

The CDR3, as DNA: TGTGCCAGCAGTCTGGGAGGGGCGAGTGGCAATGAGCAGTTCTTC. It codes for CASSLGGASGNEQFF. This chain joins TRBV7-3 and TRBJ2-1, with 7 bases identical to TRBD2. Per germline, CDR1 SGHTA and CDR2 FQGTGA. V gave up 6 bases and J gave up 6 bases; unmatched junction bases: 11. This CDR3 has 15 residues.